What follows describes a single T cell receptor (beta chain). Its target is unknown. The sample is drawn from a study of cytomegalovirus exposure and HLA in healthy donors. Findings of the study overall: Upon later analysis, HLA-associated TCR beta chains proved more clonally expanded than other, equally common chains. The majority of TCR sequences were rare, yet some public TCRs appeared in many donors.

PCR primers comprised 60 Vbeta and 13 Jbeta primers. Sequencing used immunoSEQ multiplex PCR; TCRdb keeps in-frame clones, though not all of them. Of 100,000 to 150,000 clones in the sample, 75% to 85% are singletons; the top ten hold less than 3%. The germline V gene encodes CDR1 LGHNT and CDR2 FRNRAP. J was trimmed by 5 bases and V by 5 bases; bases with no gene match: 5. This CDR3 has 13 amino acids. The sequence was collected from a man aged 45-65 years in good health and CMV-seronegative. Sequencing was performed on PBMCs. The V call is TRBV12-5, the J call TRBJ1-1; 7 nucleotides align to TRBD1. The CDR3 region is CASGEGAYTEAFF. The CDR3 DNA reads TGTGCTAGTGGTGAGGGGGCATATACTGAAGCTTTCTTT.